The 10 T cell receptor beta chains below come from one sample, sequenced in a study of blood T cell repertoires in COVID-19 (dated by TCRdb to 2018 to 2021). Receptor libraries were prepared by the immunoSEQ multiplex PCR assay. TCRdb provides this immuneACCESS table in a form limited to in-frame rearrangements. Some clones are lacking; in checked studies, under half of them reflect an unresolved V gene, and why the rest are absent is not known. The sample contains 200,000 to 250,000 clones, 86% of them found a single time. The ten largest make up roughly 3.3% of the sample. Sequencing was done on a sample of PBMCs or T cells enriched from blood (not recorded which). The origin of the receptors is a woman aged 45-65 years in a cohort exposed to, infected with or recovered from COVID-19 (not recorded which).

This chain links TRBV18 with TRBJ1-4; D uncertain. Germline CDR1 KGHSH, CDR2 LQKENI. This CDR3 is 15 amino acids long. Trimming left V 6 bases short and J 0 bases short, with 11 bases between. CDR3: CASSRRHTTNEKLFF. For the CDR3, the DNA is TGTGCCAGCTCCCGAAGACACACAACTAATGAAAAACTGTTTTTT.

V gene TRBV5-1 combines with J gene TRBJ2-3; tentatively, D is TRBD2 (5 bases). CDR1 is SGHRS and CDR2 is YFSETQ in the germline V gene. The CDR3 runs 14 residues. Trimming cost V 7 bases and J 3 bases, with 15 bases left between them. The CDR3 sequence is CASHSGQATDTQYF. CDR3 sequence (DNA): TGCGCCAGCCACAGCGGCCAGGCGACAGATACGCAGTATTTT. Full variable domain (rest looked up from reference TRBV5-1 and TRBJ2-3): KAGVTQTPRYLIKTRGQQVTLSCSPISGHRSVSWYQQTPGQGLQFLFEYFSETQRNKGNFPGRFSGRQFSNSRSEMNVSTLELGDSALYLCASHSGQATDTQYFGPGTRLTVL.

V is TRBV11-2 and J is TRBJ1-5, with TRBD1 identical over 9 bases. The CDR3 is 15 residues long. V shed 4 bases and J 8 bases; nucleotides not matched to a gene: 9. From germline, CDR1 is SGHAT and CDR2 FQNNGV. CDR3 sequence (DNA): TGTGCCAGCAGCTCATACGCGGGACAGGGTGAGCCCCAGCATTTT. Its protein is CASSSYAGQGEPQHF.

J is TRBJ1-1 and V is TRBV2; D is uncertain. The V gene's germline CDR1 is SNHLY and CDR2 FYNNEI. V lost 6 bases to trimming and J lost 1 base, with 12 bases between them. The CDR3 extends over 14 amino acids. The CDR3 nucleotides read TGTGCCAGCAGCGAGATCCTAGGGAACACTGAAGCTTTCTTT. Protein: CASSEILGNTEAFF.

The chain recombines TRBV7-3 with TRBJ2-5; maybe TRBD1 (5 bases). The CDR3 has 15 amino acids. Trimming stripped 0 bases from V and 5 bases from J, with 13 bases between. Germline values: CDR1 SGHTA, CDR2 FQGTGA. The CDR3 bases are TGTGCCAGCAGCTTAACGGATGGTAGGGGCGAGACCCAGTACTTC. The encoded protein is CASSLTDGRGETQYF.

This chain connects TRBV23-1 to TRBJ1-2, with 10 bases lining up with TRBD1. TRBV23-1 is an ORF, with its function uncertain. There are 17 residues in the CDR3. V was pared by 3 bases and J by 9 bases, with 16 bases of the junction left unmatched. CDR3 coding DNA: TGCGCCAGCAGTCACTTCCGCTGGAGGGACAGGGGTGTTAGCTACACCTTC. Amino acid sequence: CASSHFRWRDRGVSYTF.

V usage is TRBV6-5 and J usage is TRBJ2-7, with 11 bases aligning to TRBD1. V was pared by 2 bases and J by 2 bases, with 2 bases of the junction left unmatched. This CDR3 region has 15 residues. The germline V gene encodes CDR1 MNHEY and CDR2 SVGAGI. The CDR3 DNA reads TGTGCCAGCAGTTACCGGGACAGGGGGGCCTACGAGCAGTACTTC. The encoded protein is CASSYRDRGAYEQYF.

This chain joins TRBV3-1 (or the pseudogene TRBV3-2) and TRBJ1-2; possible D gene TRBD1, 6 bases. CDR1 is LGHDT and CDR2 is YNNKEL in the germline V gene (reference sequence). This CDR3 spans 13 amino acids. V was clipped by 5 bases and J by 1 base, with 8 bases between them. This chain's CDR3 is CASSSQGNYGYTF. Written as DNA, the CDR3 is TGTGCCAGCAGCTCACAGGGTAACTATGGCTACACCTTC.

The table lists this clone with a count of one. The rearrangement joins TRBV4-3 to TRBJ2-5; 8 bases line up with TRBD1. The ends lost 1 base at V and 3 bases at J; junction bases unmatched: 7. CDR1 and CDR2 from the germline V gene are LGHNA and YSLEER. The CDR3 sequence is 16 residues long. The CDR3 protein is CASSQGAGGAKETQYF. For the CDR3, the DNA is TGCGCCAGCAGCCAAGGTGCAGGGGGCGCTAAAGAGACCCAGTACTTC.

The V and J genes are TRBV7-2 and TRBJ1-5; D gene uncertain. The CDR3 has 14 amino acids. V was cut by 5 bases and J by 7 bases, with 15 bases left in between. Germline CDR1 SGHTA, CDR2 FQGNSA. The CDR3 loop reads CASSPSPGRQPQHF. As DNA, the CDR3 is TGTGCCAGCAGCCCATCTCCGGGTCGACAGCCCCAGCATTTT.